These 18 T cell receptor beta chains originate from one sample sequenced in a study of cytomegalovirus exposure and HLA in healthy donors. Sequencing was performed with immunoSEQ multiplex PCR; in TCRdb, only in-frame clones are kept and a portion is missing. The sample shows more than 300,000 clones, about nine tenths of them seen only once. Sequenced: PBMCs. Receptor source: a woman younger than 35 in good health and CMV-seronegative.

This chain uses TRBV28 with TRBJ1-2, with D uncertain. Germline assignment: CDR1 MDHEN and CDR2 SYDVKM. V was trimmed by 2 bases and J by 8 bases, leaving 15 bases between them. The CDR3 runs to 14 residues. CDR3 region: CASSLPSSARGYTF. The CDR3 nucleotides are TGTGCCAGCAGTTTACCTTCATCGGCGCGGGGCTACACCTTC.

The chain combines TRBV27 with TRBJ2-7; 11 bases align to TRBD2. Germline V gives CDR1 MNHEY, CDR2 SMNVEV (reference sequence). V lost 2 bases, J lost 0 bases, and 0 bases stayed unmatched. CDR3 length: 15 amino acids. The CDR3, as DNA: TGTGCCAGCAGTTTAGGACTAGCGGGCTCCTACGAGCAGTACTTC. Amino acid sequence: CASSLGLAGSYEQYF.

The chain links TRBV2 to TRBJ2-5; the match to TRBD2 covers 10 bases. Trimming took 2 bases from V and 4 from J; bases not matched to a gene: 7. CDR3 length: 16 amino acids. Germline CDR1 reads SNHLY; CDR2 reads FYNNEI. Written as DNA, the CDR3 is TGTGCCAGCAGTGAAACTAGCGGGATCGTCGGAGAGACCCAGTACTTC. Translation gives CASSETSGIVGETQYF.

This clone was seen a few times. The rearrangement joins TRBV6-1 to TRBJ1-5, with D perhaps matching TRBD1 (5 bases). This CDR3 comprises 16 residues. Germline CDR1 reads MNHNS; CDR2 reads SASEGT. V lost 2 bases and J lost 0, with 11 bases in between. DNA for the CDR3: TGTGCCAGCAGTGAATGGGGACTCTTTAGCAATCAGCCCCAGCATTTT. This translates into CASSEWGLFSNQPQHF.

This clone appeared a single time. The CDR3 region is CASSVEGAGGLSEQFF. In nucleotides, the CDR3 is TGTGCCAGCAGCGTAGAGGGGGCGGGAGGGCTCAGTGAGCAGTTCTTC. V usage is TRBV9 and J usage is TRBJ2-1, with TRBD2 identical over 9 bases. With 0 bases clipped from V and 9 bases from J, the junction kept 10 bases outside the gene matches. The CDR3 runs 16 residues. Germline CDR1 reads SGDLS; CDR2 reads YYNGEE.

V and J are TRBV5-6 and TRBJ1-5, with 9 bases lining up with TRBD1. Germline values: CDR1 SGHDT, CDR2 YYEEEE. The CDR3 has 14 amino acids. V shed 4 bases and J 7 bases; nucleotides not matched to a gene: 6. The CDR3 loop reads CASSVQGAKQPQHF. CDR3 nucleotides: TGTGCCAGCAGCGTACAGGGGGCTAAACAGCCCCAGCATTTT. The full variable domain, with the rest looked up from reference TRBV5-6 and TRBJ1-5, is DAGVTQSPTHLIKTRGQQVTLRCSPKSGHDTVSWYQQALGQGPQFIFQYYEEEERQRGNFPDRFSGHQFPNYSSELNVNALLLGDSALYLCASSVQGAKQPQHFGDGTRLSIL.

This chain uses TRBV28 with TRBJ2-7, with 8 nucleotides matching TRBD1. The CDR3 runs to 15 residues. J gave up 3 bases and V 6 bases, and 10 bases lay outside the gene matches. Per germline, CDR1 MDHEN and CDR2 SYDVKM. The CDR3 loop is CASSSPGQAIYEQYF. CDR3 nucleotide sequence: TGTGCCAGCAGCTCCCCGGGACAGGCGATCTACGAGCAGTACTTC.

The chain carries TRBV7-3 and TRBJ2-7; 9 bases fit TRBD2. CDR1 is SGHTA and CDR2 is FQGTGA in the germline V gene. CDR3 length equals 14 residues. The J segment lost 2 bases and the V segment lost 5 bases, leaving 4 bases of the junction unmatched. CDR3 DNA sequence: TGTGCCAGCAGCCCGCTAGCGGGGACCTACGAGCAGTACTTC. This codes for CASSPLAGTYEQYF.

This chain connects TRBV4-1 to TRBJ2-2; 8 nucleotides match TRBD1. The J segment lost 4 bases and the V segment lost 4 bases, leaving 11 bases of the junction unmatched. Germline CDR1 MGHRA, CDR2 YSYEKL. The CDR3 spans 17 residues. The CDR3 sequence is CASSRTRQGQGTGELFF. The CDR3 DNA follows: TGCGCCAGCAGCCGCACGAGACAGGGGCAGGGCACCGGGGAGCTGTTTTTT.

The CDR3 loop is CASSLSLSGEDTQYF. The CDR3 DNA reads TGTGCCAGCAGCTTAAGTCTCTCAGGGGAAGATACGCAGTATTTT. The rearrangement joins TRBV5-6 to TRBJ2-3; D is perhaps TRBD1 (6 bases). The CDR3 spans 15 residues. Trimming shortened V by 2 bases and J by 5 bases, and 15 bases separated the two germline ends. Germline CDR1 SGHDT, CDR2 YYEEEE.

This chain's CDR3 is CASSSGQSRQNEKLFF. CDR3 bases: TGTGCCAGCAGCTCTGGACAGTCACGTCAAAATGAAAAACTGTTTTTT. The chain couples TRBV9 to TRBJ1-4; D possibly corresponds to TRBD1 (6 bases). The length of the CDR3 is 16 residues. Trimming pared 4 bases from V and 5 bases from J, leaving 18 bases between. Germline CDR1 reads SGDLS; CDR2 reads YYNGEE.

This rearrangement joins TRBV11-2 to TRBJ1-2, with 7 positions matching TRBD1. Germline loops: CDR1 SGHAT, CDR2 FQNNGV. The CDR3 is 17 residues long. Germline trimming cut 0 bases from V and 2 bases from J; bases unmatched to any gene: 9. CDR3 sequence: CASSLDSLQGFNYGYTF. The CDR3 nucleotides read TGTGCCAGCAGCTTAGATTCGCTACAGGGGTTCAACTATGGCTACACCTTC.

This chain links TRBV7-6 with TRBJ2-7; unclear D gene. V was pared by 5 bases and J by 0 bases, with 14 bases between. This CDR3 has 15 amino acids. Germline values: CDR1 SGHVS, CDR2 FNYEAQ. CDR3 in amino acids: CASSPSSGNSYEQYF. The DNA of the CDR3 is TGTGCCAGCAGCCCGTCCTCAGGAAACTCCTACGAGCAGTACTTC.

The chain uses TRBV7-8 and TRBJ2-1, with 10 bases aligning to TRBD2. Germline loops: CDR1 SGHVS, CDR2 FQNEAQ. The CDR3 is made up of 19 amino acids. The V segment lost 6 bases and the J segment 0 bases; nucleotides outside the gene matches: 14. The CDR3 spells CASRGGASGSASSYNEQFF. The DNA of the CDR3 is TGTGCCAGCAGGGGGGGGGCTAGCGGGAGCGCTAGCTCCTACAATGAGCAGTTCTTC.

The chain carries TRBV30 and TRBJ2-1, with a tentative D call TRBD1 (6 bases). From germline, CDR1 is GTSNPN and CDR2 SVGIG (reference sequence). Trimming left V 7 bases short and J 9 bases short, with 19 bases between. The CDR3 consists of 13 residues. Here the CDR3 reads CAYQVGGRSEQFF. The DNA for the CDR3 is TGTGCCTATCAGGTAGGGGGTCGGAGTGAGCAGTTCTTC.

The J gene is TRBJ2-7, the V gene TRBV25-1; 8 nucleotides match TRBD1. CDR1 is MGHDK, CDR2 SYGVNS, per germline. J was trimmed by 5 bases and V by 1 base; bases with no gene match: 7. This CDR3 has 15 residues. The CDR3 loop is CASSEWRDRGDEQYF. The DNA of the CDR3 is TGTGCCAGCAGTGAATGGCGAGACAGGGGAGACGAGCAGTACTTC.

The gene calls are TRBV6-5 and TRBJ2-1, with 14 bases fitting TRBD2. Unmatched junction bases numbered 1, after V lost 5 bases and J lost 7 bases. Germline loops: CDR1 MNHEY, CDR2 SVGAGI. The CDR3 spans 14 residues. The CDR3 DNA reads as TGTGCCAGCAGTGGGACTAGCGGGAGAAATGAGCAGTTCTTC. This translates into CASSGTSGRNEQFF.

V gene TRBV7-8 combines with J gene TRBJ2-1; TRBD2 might be the D (5 bases). The CDR3 is 17 amino acids. CDR1 and CDR2 from the germline V gene are SGHVS and FQNEAQ. Trimming removed 5 bases at V and 3 bases at J, with 20 bases between. CDR3 protein: CASSHLRAYNGYNEQFF. CDR3 DNA sequence: TGTGCCAGCAGCCATCTGCGGGCGTATAATGGCTACAATGAGCAGTTCTTC.